Shown below are 20 T cell receptor beta chains from a single sample sequenced in a study of control samples from healthy donors and cancer patients. Sequencing used immunoSEQ multiplex PCR; TCRdb keeps in-frame clones, though not all of them. The data contain 100,000 to 150,000 clones, roughly nine tenths of them seen just once; the ten biggest clones take up around 6.9%. The source material was PBMCs. The origin of the receptors is a man aged 45-65 years with head and neck cancer.

The genes are TRBV5-1 and TRBJ1-1; TRBD1 aligns across 9 bases. The CDR3 loop spans 13 amino acids. J lost 5 bases, V lost 8 bases, and 7 bases had no gene match. Per germline, CDR1 SGHRS and CDR2 YFSETQ. CDR3 DNA sequence: TGCGCCAGTAGACAGGGGGAACGTACTGAAGCTTTCTTT. Translation: CASRQGERTEAFF.

This chain uses TRBV2 with TRBJ1-2; 9 bases agree with TRBD1. The CDR3 is 15 amino acids. Trimming at V came to 4 bases and at J to 7 bases, leaving 10 bases not matched to a gene. The V gene's germline CDR1 is SNHLY and CDR2 FYNNEI. CDR3 sequence reads: CASSVITGGGSGYTF. Written as DNA, the CDR3 is TGTGCCAGCAGTGTAATAACAGGGGGCGGTAGTGGCTACACCTTC.

This chain uses TRBV7-2 with TRBJ2-2; unclear D gene. Germline V gene lookup returns CDR1 SGHTA and CDR2 FQGNSA. This CDR3 comprises 15 residues. V was cut by 1 base and J by 1 base, with 7 bases left in between. Here the CDR3 DNA reads TGTGCCAGCAGCTTAGTTCGAGGGAACACCGGGGAGCTGTTTTTT. It is translated as CASSLVRGNTGELFF.

The chain combines TRBV19 with TRBJ2-4; possible D gene TRBD1, 6 bases. CDR1 is LNHDA, CDR2 SQIVND, per germline (reference sequence). The CDR3 totals 16 residues. Trimming left V 3 bases short and J 2 bases short, with 14 bases between. The CDR3 DNA reads TGTGCCAGTAGTATTGGGACCAGGGGAACCAAAAACATTCAGTACTTC. This gives the protein CASSIGTRGTKNIQYF.

This clone was observed many times. The chain links TRBV7-9 to TRBJ1-1; D is possibly TRBD1 (5 bases). Germline CDR1 and CDR2: SEHNR and FQNEAQ (reference sequence). This CDR3 is built from 14 residues. The V and J ends lost 0 bases and 4 bases respectively, with 9 bases between them. The CDR3 is CASSLALGGTEAFF. The CDR3 DNA is TGTGCCAGCAGCTTAGCCTTGGGGGGCACTGAAGCTTTCTTT. Full variable domain (outside the CDR3, taken from reference TRBV7-9 and TRBJ1-1): DTGVSQNPRHKITKRGQNVTFRCDPISEHNRLYWYRQTLGQGPEFLTYFQNEAQLEKSRLLSDRFSAERPKGSFSTLEIQRTEQGDSAMYLCASSLALGGTEAFFGQGTRLTVV.

The rearrangement uses TRBV4-1 and TRBJ2-5; D is unresolved. Germline CDR1 and CDR2: MGHRA and YSYEKL. Trimming took 4 bases from V and 4 from J, leaving 19 bases between them. This CDR3 contains 16 residues. This CDR3 reads CASSLRSKLSPETQYF. CDR3 nucleotides: TGCGCCAGCAGCCTAAGAAGTAAACTCTCCCCAGAGACCCAGTACTTC.

In its sample, this clone was seen a few times. CDR3 sequence: CASRFLGGAYNEQFF. CDR3 sequence (DNA): TGTGCCAGCAGATTCCTGGGCGGGGCATACAATGAGCAGTTCTTC. The chain couples TRBV2 to TRBJ2-1; D perhaps matches TRBD2 (6 bases). V shed 6 bases and J shed 4 bases, with 16 bases lying between them. The V gene's germline CDR1 is SNHLY and CDR2 FYNNEI. The CDR3 totals 15 residues.

About this clone itself: The germline gene is not matched at one end of the junction; a read error may be the cause. The chain has TRBV6-1 and TRBJ2-2; TRBD1 matches 7 bases. This CDR3 has 15 residues. From germline, CDR1 is MNHNS and CDR2 SASEGT. DNA for the CDR3: TGTGCCCGCAGTGCCCGACAGGGCAATACCGGGGAGCTGTTTTTT. This translates into CARSARQGNTGELFF.

V gene TRBV10-3 combines with J gene TRBJ1-2; D may be TRBD1 (6 bases). Trimming stripped 6 bases from V and 3 bases from J, with 14 bases between. Germline loops: CDR1 ENHRY, CDR2 SYGVKD. This CDR3 has 14 amino acids. The CDR3 DNA is TGTGCCATCAGCGCGAACAGGGTGGACTATGGCTACACCTTC. It specifies CAISANRVDYGYTF.

This clone was counted a few times. One end of the junction is discordant with germline, which a read error may explain. The same CDR3 also results from other DNA sequences found in this sample. The chain recombines TRBV2 with TRBJ2-5; D is ambiguous. The CDR3 has 11 amino acids. Germline V gene lookup returns CDR1 SNHLY and CDR2 FYNNEI. The CDR3 nucleotides are TGTGCCAGCAGTTACCAGGAGACCCAGTACTTC. Amino acid sequence: CASSYQETQYF.

The chain recombines TRBV7-6 with TRBJ2-2; maybe TRBD2 (7 bases). The germline gives CDR1 SGHVS, CDR2 FNYEAQ. V lost 1 base to trimming and J lost 7 bases, with 10 bases between them. The CDR3 is 14 residues long. The CDR3 DNA is TGTGCCAGCAGCTTAGAGGGGGGGATCGGGGAGCTGTTTTTT. This encodes CASSLEGGIGELFF.

This clone was recorded once. The same CDR3 is also encoded by other DNA sequences in this sample. The chain combines TRBV18 with TRBJ1-4; D possibly corresponds to TRBD1 (6 bases). CDR3 length: 13 amino acids. V dropped 3 bases and J dropped 5 bases, with 7 bases sitting between them. Germline V gives CDR1 KGHSH, CDR2 LQKENI. The CDR3 bases are TGTGCCAGCTCACCGGACAGAAATGAAAAACTGTTTTTT. As protein: CASSPDRNEKLFF.

This chain connects TRBV9 to TRBJ1-6; no firm D call. V shed 3 bases and J shed 8 bases, with 6 bases lying between them. The CDR3 has 12 residues. Per the germline V gene, CDR1 is SGDLS and CDR2 is YYNGEE. The CDR3 loop is CASSGGDSPLHF. Here the CDR3 DNA reads TGTGCCAGCAGCGGCGGAGATTCACCCCTCCACTTT.

This rearrangement joins TRBV6-4 to TRBJ1-2; no definite D call. The germline V and J ends were trimmed by 0 bases and 3 bases, with 14 bases remaining between them. CDR3 length: 16 amino acids. Germline CDR1 MRHNA, CDR2 SNTAGT. The CDR3, as DNA: TGTGCCAGCAGTGACTCGATGCAACCCTCCTACTATGGCTACACCTTC. It specifies CASSDSMQPSYYGYTF.

The chain employs TRBV5-6 and TRBJ1-5, with unresolved D. CDR1 is SGHDT, CDR2 YYEEEE, per germline. V lost 0 bases to trimming and J lost 3 bases, with 13 bases between them. The CDR3 sequence is 16 residues long. For the CDR3, the DNA is TGTGCCAGCAGCTTGGGGGTTGAACCGTCCAATCAGCCCCAGCATTTT. Protein product: CASSLGVEPSNQPQHF.

The rearrangement joins TRBV11-2 to TRBJ2-7; perhaps TRBD2 as D (5 bases). Germline values: CDR1 SGHAT, CDR2 FQNNGV. Trimming took 5 bases from V and 7 from J, leaving 18 bases between them. CDR3 length: 14 residues. The DNA for the CDR3 is TGTGCCAGCAGCCCCGAACTAGTTGACGGTGAGCAGTACTTC. Residues: CASSPELVDGEQYF.

This chain links TRBV3-1 (or the pseudogene TRBV3-2) with TRBJ1-5, with unresolved D. V was pared by 0 bases and J by 6 bases, with 6 bases between. Germline values: CDR1 LGHDT, CDR2 YNNKEL (reference sequence). The CDR3 is 13 amino acids. The CDR3: CASSQDLAQPQHF. CDR3 coding DNA: TGTGCCAGCAGCCAAGATCTGGCTCAGCCCCAGCATTTT.

V and J are TRBV11-2 and TRBJ2-6, with unresolved D. This CDR3 has 15 residues. Germline V gene data show CDR1 as SGHAT and CDR2 as FQNNGV. V lost 2 bases and J 2 bases, leaving 7 bases between the germline ends. In DNA form, the CDR3 reads TGTGCCAGCAGCTTAAGAGGCCCTGGGGCCAACGTCCTGACTTTC. The encoded protein is CASSLRGPGANVLTF.

The rearrangement links TRBV28 to TRBJ1-6; a weak D match, TRBD1 (6 bases). The CDR3 has 16 residues. Per the germline V gene, CDR1 is MDHEN and CDR2 is SYDVKM. Trimming removed 7 bases from V and 6 bases from J, with 19 bases in between. The CDR3 is CASTGAKEKPNSPLHF. The DNA of the CDR3 is TGTGCCAGCACGGGGGCCAAAGAAAAACCTAATTCACCCCTCCACTTT.

The rearrangement links TRBV28 to TRBJ2-3; 11 bases fit TRBD2. CDR1 is MDHEN, CDR2 SYDVKM, per germline. The CDR3 has 17 amino acids. Trimming removed 4 bases from V and 6 bases from J; junction bases left unmatched: 12. The CDR3 sequence: CASSSPTSGSSSDTQYF. CDR3 DNA sequence: TGTGCCAGCAGTTCCCCTACTAGCGGGAGTTCCTCGGATACGCAGTATTTT.